This TCR beta chain is drawn from a study of lymphopenia after photon versus proton radiotherapy. Only in-frame clones appear in the TCRdb table, and some are missing; sequencing was by immunoSEQ multiplex PCR. The sample shows roughly 4,700 clones, 70% to 90% of them seen only once. This clone was recorded once. What it recognizes is unknown. The study, taken as a whole, reports: Relative stability marked proton patients; photon patients lost diversity and naive cells. After lymphocyte nadir, photon-treated repertoires showed oligoclonal expansion, especially CD8+ Temra. Larger post-nadir TCR diversity loss correlated inversely with survival in deceased patients. Survival link was tested only in deceased patients; proton benefit remains a possibility.

Looked up from germline, CDR1 is MNHNY and CDR2 is SVGAGI (reference sequence). The ends were cut back, 4 bases at V and 4 bases at J, with 16 bases in the middle. This CDR3 has 15 amino acids. The source was peripheral blood, collected from a patient treated with photon-based radiotherapy. The TCR comes from a man older than 75 with cholangiocarcinoma. The chain combines TRBV6-6 with TRBJ1-2; D is ambiguous. In nucleotides, the CDR3 is TGTGCCAGCAGTTCCACGCGGAGCTCCTTCTATGGCTACACCTTC. This sequence encodes CASSSTRSSFYGYTF.